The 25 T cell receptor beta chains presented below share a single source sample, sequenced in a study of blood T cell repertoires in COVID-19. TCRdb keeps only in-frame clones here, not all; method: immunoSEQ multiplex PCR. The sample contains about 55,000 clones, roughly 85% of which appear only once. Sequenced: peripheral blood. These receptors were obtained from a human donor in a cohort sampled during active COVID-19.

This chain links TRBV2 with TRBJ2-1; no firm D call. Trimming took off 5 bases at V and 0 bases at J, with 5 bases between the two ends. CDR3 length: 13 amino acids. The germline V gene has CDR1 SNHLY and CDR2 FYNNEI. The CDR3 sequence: CASSTNSYNEQFF. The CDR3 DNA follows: TGTGCCAGCAGTACTAACTCCTACAATGAGCAGTTCTTC.

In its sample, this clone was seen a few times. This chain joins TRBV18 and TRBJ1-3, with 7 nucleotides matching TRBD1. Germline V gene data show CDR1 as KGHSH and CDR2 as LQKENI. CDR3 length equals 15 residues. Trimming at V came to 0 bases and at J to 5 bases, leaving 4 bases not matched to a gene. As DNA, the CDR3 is TGTGCCAGCTCACCACCCGACAGGGCAAGAAACACCATATATTTT. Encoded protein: CASSPPDRARNTIYF.

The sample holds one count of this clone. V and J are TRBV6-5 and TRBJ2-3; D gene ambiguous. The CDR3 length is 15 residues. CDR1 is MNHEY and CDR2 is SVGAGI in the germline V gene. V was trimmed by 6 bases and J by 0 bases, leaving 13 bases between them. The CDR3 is CASRNLRYSTDTQYF. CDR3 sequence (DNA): TGTGCCAGCAGAAACCTCAGATATAGCACAGATACGCAGTATTTT.

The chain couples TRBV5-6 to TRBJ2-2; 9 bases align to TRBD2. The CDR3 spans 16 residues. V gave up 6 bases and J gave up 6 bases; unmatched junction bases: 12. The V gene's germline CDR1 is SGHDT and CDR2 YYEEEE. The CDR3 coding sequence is TGTGCCAGCACTAATGATGGCGGGAGGGTTGCCGGGGAGCTGTTTTTT. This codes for CASTNDGGRVAGELFF.

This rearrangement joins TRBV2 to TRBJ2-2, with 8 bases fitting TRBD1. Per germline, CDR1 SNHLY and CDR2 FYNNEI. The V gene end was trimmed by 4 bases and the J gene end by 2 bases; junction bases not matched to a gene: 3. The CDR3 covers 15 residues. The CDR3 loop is CASSVQGVNTGELFF. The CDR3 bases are TGTGCCAGCAGTGTACAGGGGGTAAACACCGGGGAGCTGTTTTTT.

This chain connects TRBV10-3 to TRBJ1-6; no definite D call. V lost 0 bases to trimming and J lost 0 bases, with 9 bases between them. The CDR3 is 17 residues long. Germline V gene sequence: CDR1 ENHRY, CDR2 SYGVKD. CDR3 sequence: CAISESTGSSYNSPLHF. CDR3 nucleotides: TGTGCCATCAGTGAGTCGACTGGGAGCTCCTATAATTCACCCCTCCACTTT.

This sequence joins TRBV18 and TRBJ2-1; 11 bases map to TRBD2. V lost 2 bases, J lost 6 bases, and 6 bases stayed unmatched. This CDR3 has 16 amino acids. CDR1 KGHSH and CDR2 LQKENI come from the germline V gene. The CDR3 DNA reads TGTGCCAGCTCACCAGGGTTGCTAGCGGGGGGCAATGAGCAGTTCTTC. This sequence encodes CASSPGLLAGGNEQFF.

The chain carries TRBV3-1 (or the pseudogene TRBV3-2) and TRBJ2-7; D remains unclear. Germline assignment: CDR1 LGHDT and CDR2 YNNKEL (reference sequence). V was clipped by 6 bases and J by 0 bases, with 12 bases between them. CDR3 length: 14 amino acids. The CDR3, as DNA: TGTGCCAGCAGTCCCGACTGGAGCTCCTACGAGCAGTACTTC. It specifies CASSPDWSSYEQYF.

The CDR3: CASSLRDYYGYTF. The CDR3 DNA reads as TGTGCCAGCAGTTTGAGGGATTACTATGGCTACACCTTC. The chain joins TRBV28 to TRBJ1-2; D gene unclear. V was cut by 3 bases and J by 3 bases, with 8 bases left in between. CDR1 MDHEN and CDR2 SYDVKM come from the germline V gene. This CDR3 contains 13 residues.

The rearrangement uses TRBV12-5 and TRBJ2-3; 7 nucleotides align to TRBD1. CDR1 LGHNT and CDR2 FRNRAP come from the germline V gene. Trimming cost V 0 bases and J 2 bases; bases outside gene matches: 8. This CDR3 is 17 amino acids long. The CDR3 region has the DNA TGTGCTAGTGGTTTGGTGACCACAGGGGCCCACACAGATACGCAGTATTTT. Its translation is CASGLVTTGAHTDTQYF.

CDR3 sequence: CASSFVRTQETQYF. CDR3 sequence (DNA): TGTGCCAGCAGCTTCGTACGTACTCAAGAGACCCAGTACTTC. The rearrangement joins TRBV7-2 to TRBJ2-5; D is ambiguous. The ends were cut back, 3 bases at V and 2 bases at J, with 10 bases in the middle. This CDR3 region has 14 residues. Germline lookup yields CDR1 SGHTA and CDR2 FQGNSA. Based on the CDR3 plus reference TRBV7-2 and TRBJ2-5, the full variable domain is GAGVSQSPSNKVTEKGKDVELRCDPISGHTALYWYRQSLGQGLEFLIYFQGNSAPDKSGLPSDRFSAERTGGSVSTLTIQRTQQEDSAVYLCASSFVRTQETQYFGPGTRLLVL.

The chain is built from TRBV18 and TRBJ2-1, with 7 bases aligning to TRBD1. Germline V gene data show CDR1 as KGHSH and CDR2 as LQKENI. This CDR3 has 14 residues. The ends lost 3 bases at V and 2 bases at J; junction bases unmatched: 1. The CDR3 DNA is TGTGCCAGCTCACCGACAGGGACCTACAATGAGCAGTTCTTC. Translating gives CASSPTGTYNEQFF.

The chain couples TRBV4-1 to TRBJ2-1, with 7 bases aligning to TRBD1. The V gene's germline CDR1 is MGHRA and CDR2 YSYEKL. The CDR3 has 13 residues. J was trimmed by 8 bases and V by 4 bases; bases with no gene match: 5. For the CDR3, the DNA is TGCGCCAGCAGCCTTAGACAGGGTGATGAGCAGTTCTTC. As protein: CASSLRQGDEQFF.

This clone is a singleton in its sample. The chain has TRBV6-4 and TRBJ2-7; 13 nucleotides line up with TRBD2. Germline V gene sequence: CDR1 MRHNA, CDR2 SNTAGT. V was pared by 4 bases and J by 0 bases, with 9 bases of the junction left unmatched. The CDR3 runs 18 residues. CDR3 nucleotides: TGTGCCAGCAGTGGTTGGGGACTAGCGGGACCGAGCTCCTACGAGCAGTACTTC. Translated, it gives CASSGWGLAGPSSYEQYF.

The CDR3 reads CASSQDISGGRELFF. DNA of the CDR3: TGTGCCAGCAGCCAAGATATAAGCGGGGGAAGGGAGCTGTTTTTT. The V gene is TRBV3-1 (or the pseudogene TRBV3-2), the J gene TRBJ2-2, with TRBD2 matching over 8 bases. Germline CDR1 and CDR2: LGHDT and YNNKEL (reference sequence). The J segment lost 9 bases and the V segment lost 0 bases, leaving 6 bases of the junction unmatched. The CDR3 contains 15 residues.

The CDR3 DNA is TGTGCCAGCAGCTTGGGACTAGCGGGGAACATTCAGTACTTC. Its protein is CASSLGLAGNIQYF. The genes are TRBV5-6 and TRBJ2-4, with 11 bases lining up with TRBD2. The V and J ends lost 0 bases and 7 bases, in that order; junction bases with no gene match: 0. CDR1 is SGHDT and CDR2 is YYEEEE in the germline V gene. This CDR3 comprises 14 residues.

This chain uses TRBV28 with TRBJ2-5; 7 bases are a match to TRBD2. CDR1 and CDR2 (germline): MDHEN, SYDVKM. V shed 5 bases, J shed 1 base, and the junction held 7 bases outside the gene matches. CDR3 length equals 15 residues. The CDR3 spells CASSVDLAAQETQYF. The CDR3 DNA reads TGTGCCAGCAGTGTTGATCTAGCGGCCCAAGAGACCCAGTACTTC.

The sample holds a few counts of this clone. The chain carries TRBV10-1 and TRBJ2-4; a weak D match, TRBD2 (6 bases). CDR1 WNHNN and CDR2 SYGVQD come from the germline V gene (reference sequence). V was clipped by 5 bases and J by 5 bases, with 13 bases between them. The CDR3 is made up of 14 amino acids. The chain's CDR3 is CASSKDYLENIQYF. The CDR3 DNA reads TGCGCCAGCAGTAAGGACTACCTCGAAAACATTCAGTACTTC.

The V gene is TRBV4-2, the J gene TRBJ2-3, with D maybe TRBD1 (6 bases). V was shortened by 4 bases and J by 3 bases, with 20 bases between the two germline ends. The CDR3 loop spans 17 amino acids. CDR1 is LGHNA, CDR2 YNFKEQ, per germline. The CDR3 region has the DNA TGTGCCAGCAGCCGTGAGACCCAGGGGAGTGGTACAGATACGCAGTATTTT. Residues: CASSRETQGSGTDTQYF.

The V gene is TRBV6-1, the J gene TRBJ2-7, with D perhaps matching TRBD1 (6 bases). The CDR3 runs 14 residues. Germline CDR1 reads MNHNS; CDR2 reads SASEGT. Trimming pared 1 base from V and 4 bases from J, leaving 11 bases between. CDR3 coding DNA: TGTGCCAGCAGTGAAGGTCACAGGGAGTACGAGCAGTACTTC. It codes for CASSEGHREYEQYF.

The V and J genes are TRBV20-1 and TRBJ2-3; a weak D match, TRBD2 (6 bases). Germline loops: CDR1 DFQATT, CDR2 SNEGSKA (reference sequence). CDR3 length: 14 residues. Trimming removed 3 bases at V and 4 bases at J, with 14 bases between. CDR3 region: CSASRGTSADTQYF. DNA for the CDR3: TGCAGTGCTAGTCGCGGGACTTCGGCAGATACGCAGTATTTT.

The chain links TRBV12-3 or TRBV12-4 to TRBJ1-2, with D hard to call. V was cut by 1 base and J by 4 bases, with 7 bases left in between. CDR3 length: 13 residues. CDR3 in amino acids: CASSLEAGYGYTF. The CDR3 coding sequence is TGTGCCAGCAGTTTAGAGGCAGGCTATGGCTACACCTTC.

The CDR3 bases are TGTGCCAGTAGGGTCTCAGGGGGGCAAGAGACCCAGTACTTC. Its translation is CASRVSGGQETQYF. This chain joins TRBV19 and TRBJ2-5; tentative D call: TRBD1 (7 bases). The CDR3 is 14 amino acids. Looked up from germline, CDR1 is LNHDA and CDR2 is SQIVND (reference sequence). V was shortened by 6 bases and J by 2 bases, with 13 bases between the two germline ends.

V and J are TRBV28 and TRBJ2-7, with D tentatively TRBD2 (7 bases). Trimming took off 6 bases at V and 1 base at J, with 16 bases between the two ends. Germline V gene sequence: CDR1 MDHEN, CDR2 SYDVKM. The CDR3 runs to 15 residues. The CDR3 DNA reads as TGTGCCAGCAGGCCCGGGGGGCAGAGATCCTACGAGCAGTACTTC. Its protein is CASRPGGQRSYEQYF. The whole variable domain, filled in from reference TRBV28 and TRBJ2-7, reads DVKVTQSSRYLVKRTGEKVFLECVQDMDHENMFWYRQDPGLGLRLIYFSYDVKMKEKGDIPEGYSVSREKKERFSLILESASTNQTSMYLCASRPGGQRSYEQYFGPGTRLTVT.

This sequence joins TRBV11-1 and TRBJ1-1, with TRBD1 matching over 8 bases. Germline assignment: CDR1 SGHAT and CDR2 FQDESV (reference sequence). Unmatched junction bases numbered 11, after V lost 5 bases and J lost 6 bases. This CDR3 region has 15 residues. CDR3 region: CASSKLTGEGAEAFF. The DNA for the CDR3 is TGTGCCAGCAGCAAATTGACAGGGGAGGGAGCTGAAGCTTTCTTT.